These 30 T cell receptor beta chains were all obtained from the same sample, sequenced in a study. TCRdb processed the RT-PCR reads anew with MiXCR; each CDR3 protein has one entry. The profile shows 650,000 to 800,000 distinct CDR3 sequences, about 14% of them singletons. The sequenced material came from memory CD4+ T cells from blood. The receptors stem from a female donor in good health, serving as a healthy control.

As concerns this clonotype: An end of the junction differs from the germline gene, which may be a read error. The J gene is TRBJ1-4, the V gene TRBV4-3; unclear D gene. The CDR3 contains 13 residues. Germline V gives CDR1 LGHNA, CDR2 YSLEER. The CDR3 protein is CASSKEGSEKLFF. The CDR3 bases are TGCGCCAGCAGCAAAGAGGGTAGTGAAAAACTGTTTTTT.

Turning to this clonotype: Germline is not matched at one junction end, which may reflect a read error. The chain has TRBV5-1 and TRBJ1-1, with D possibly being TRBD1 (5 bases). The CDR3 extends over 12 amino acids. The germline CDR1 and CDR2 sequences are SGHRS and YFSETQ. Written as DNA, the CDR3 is TGCGCCAGCAGCTCGGGTTCCGGGACCGACCTTTTT. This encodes CASSSGSGTDLF.

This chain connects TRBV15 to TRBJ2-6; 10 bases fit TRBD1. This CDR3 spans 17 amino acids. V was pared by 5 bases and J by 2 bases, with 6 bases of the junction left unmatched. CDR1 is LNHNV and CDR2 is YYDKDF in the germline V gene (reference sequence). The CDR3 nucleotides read TGTGCCACCAGCGGCGGGACAGGGGTTGCTGGGGCCAACGTCCTGACTTTC. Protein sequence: CATSGGTGVAGANVLTF.

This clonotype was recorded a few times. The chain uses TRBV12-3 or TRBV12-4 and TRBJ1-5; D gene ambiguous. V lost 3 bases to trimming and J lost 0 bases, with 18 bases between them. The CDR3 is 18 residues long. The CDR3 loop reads CASSLNWPDTYSNQPQHF. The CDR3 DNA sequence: TGTGCCAGCAGTTTGAATTGGCCAGACACATATAGCAATCAGCCCCAGCATTTT.

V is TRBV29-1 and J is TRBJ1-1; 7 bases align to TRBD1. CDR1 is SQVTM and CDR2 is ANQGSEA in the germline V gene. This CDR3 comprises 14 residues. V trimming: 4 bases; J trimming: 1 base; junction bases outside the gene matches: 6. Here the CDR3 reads CSVGPGQANTEAFF. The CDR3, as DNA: TGCAGCGTTGGGCCCGGACAGGCGAACACTGAAGCTTTCTTT.

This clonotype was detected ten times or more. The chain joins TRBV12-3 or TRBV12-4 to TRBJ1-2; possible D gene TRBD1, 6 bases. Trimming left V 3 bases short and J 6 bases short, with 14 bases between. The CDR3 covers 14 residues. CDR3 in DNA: TGTGCCAGCAGTTTTAATGGGCGGGGGCATGGCTACACCTTC. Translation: CASSFNGRGHGYTF.

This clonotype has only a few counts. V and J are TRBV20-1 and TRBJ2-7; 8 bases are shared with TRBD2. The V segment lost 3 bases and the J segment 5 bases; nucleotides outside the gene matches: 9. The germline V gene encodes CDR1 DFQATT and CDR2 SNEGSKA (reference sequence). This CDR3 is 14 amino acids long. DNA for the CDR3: TGCAGTGCTAGTAGCCCCCTTAGCGGGAACGAGCAGTACTTC. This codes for CSASSPLSGNEQYF.

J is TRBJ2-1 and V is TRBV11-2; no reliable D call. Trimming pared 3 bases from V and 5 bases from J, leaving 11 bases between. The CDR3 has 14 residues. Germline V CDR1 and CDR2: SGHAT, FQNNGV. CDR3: CASSFPLGNNEQFF. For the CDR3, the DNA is TGTGCCAGCAGCTTCCCCCTAGGTAACAATGAGCAGTTCTTC.

Here the CDR3 DNA reads TGTGCCAGCAGTGGGGGGGACAGGGGAGGGAATCAGCCCCAGCATTTT. Translation: CASSGGDRGGNQPQHF. The chain has TRBV6-5 and TRBJ1-5; 10 bases are a match to TRBD1. V trimming: 5 bases; J trimming: 4 bases; junction bases outside the gene matches: 8. The V gene's germline CDR1 is MNHEY and CDR2 SVGAGI. CDR3 length: 16 amino acids.

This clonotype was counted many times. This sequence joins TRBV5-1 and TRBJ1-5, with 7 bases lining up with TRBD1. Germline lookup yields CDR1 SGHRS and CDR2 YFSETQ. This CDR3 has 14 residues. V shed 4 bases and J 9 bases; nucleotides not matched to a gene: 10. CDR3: CASSATGAEGPQHF. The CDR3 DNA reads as TGCGCCAGCAGCGCAACAGGGGCGGAGGGGCCCCAGCATTTT.

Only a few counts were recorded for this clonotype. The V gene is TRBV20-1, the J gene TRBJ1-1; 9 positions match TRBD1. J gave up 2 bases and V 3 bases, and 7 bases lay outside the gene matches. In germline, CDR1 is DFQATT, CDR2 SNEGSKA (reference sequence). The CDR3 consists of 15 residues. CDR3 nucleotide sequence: TGCAGTGCTAGGGGACAGGGTGCTCAAAACACTGAAGCTTTCTTT. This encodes CSARGQGAQNTEAFF.

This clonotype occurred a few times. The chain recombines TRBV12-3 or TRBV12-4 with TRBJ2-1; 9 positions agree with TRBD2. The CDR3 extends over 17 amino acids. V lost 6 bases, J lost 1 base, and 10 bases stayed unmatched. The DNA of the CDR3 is TGTGCCAGCAGCCGGACTAGCGATGATTTGTCCTACAATGAGCAGTTCTTC. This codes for CASSRTSDDLSYNEQFF.

CDR3 in amino acids: CSAEGLAARFF. CDR3 nucleotide sequence: TGCAGTGCTGAAGGACTAGCTGCTCGGTTCTTC. The gene calls are TRBV20-1 and TRBJ2-1; the match to TRBD2 covers 8 bases. This CDR3 has 11 residues. V dropped 5 bases and J dropped 15; count of bases not matched to a gene: 9. The V gene's germline CDR1 is DFQATT and CDR2 SNEGSKA (reference sequence).

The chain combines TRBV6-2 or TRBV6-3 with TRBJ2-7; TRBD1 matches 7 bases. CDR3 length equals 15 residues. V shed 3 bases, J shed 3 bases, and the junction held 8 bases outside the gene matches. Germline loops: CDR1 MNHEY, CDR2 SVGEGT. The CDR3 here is CASSYVRTGNYEQYF. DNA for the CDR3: TGTGCCAGCAGTTATGTCAGGACAGGTAACTACGAGCAGTACTTC.

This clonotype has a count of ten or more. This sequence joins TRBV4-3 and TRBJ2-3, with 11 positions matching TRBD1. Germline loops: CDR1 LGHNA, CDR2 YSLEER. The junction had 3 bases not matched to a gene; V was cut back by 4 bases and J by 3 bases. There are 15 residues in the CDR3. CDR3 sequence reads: CASSLGTGGTDTQYF. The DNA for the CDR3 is TGCGCCAGCAGCCTCGGGACAGGGGGTACAGATACGCAGTATTTT.

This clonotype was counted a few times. The CDR3 DNA reads as TGCGCCAGCAGCGGGGACAGACAGAACACTGAAGCTTTCTTT. This gives the protein CASSGDRQNTEAFF. The chain couples TRBV5-1 to TRBJ1-1; 7 nucleotides match TRBD1. The CDR3 runs to 14 residues. V shed 4 bases and J 1 base; nucleotides not matched to a gene: 4. The V gene's germline CDR1 is SGHRS and CDR2 YFSETQ.

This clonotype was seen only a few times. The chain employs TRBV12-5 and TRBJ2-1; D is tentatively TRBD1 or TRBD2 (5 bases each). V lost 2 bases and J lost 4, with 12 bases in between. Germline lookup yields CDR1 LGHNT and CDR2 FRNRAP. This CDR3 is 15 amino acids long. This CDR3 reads CASGLSQGGYNEQFF. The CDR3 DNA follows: TGTGCTAGTGGTTTGAGCCAGGGCGGGTACAATGAGCAGTTCTTC.

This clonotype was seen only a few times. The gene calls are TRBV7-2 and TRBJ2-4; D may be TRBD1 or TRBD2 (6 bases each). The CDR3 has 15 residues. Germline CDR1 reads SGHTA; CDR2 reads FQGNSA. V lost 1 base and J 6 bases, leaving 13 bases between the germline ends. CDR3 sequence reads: CASSLVGGGGNIQYF. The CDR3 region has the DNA TGTGCCAGCAGCTTAGTCGGAGGAGGGGGAAACATTCAGTACTTC.

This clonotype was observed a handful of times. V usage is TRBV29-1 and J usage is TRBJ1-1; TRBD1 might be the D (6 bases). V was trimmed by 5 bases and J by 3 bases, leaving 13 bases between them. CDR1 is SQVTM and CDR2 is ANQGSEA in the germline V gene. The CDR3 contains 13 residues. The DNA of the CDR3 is TGCAGCGTTCGGACAGCGGGGGACACTGAAGCTTTCTTT. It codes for CSVRTAGDTEAFF.

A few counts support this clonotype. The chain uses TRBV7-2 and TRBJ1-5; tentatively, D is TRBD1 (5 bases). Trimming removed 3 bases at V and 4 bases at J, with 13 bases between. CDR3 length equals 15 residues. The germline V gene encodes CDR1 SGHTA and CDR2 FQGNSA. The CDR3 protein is CASSLYQGRNQPQHF. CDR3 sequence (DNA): TGTGCCAGCAGCTTGTATCAGGGACGAAATCAGCCCCAGCATTTT.

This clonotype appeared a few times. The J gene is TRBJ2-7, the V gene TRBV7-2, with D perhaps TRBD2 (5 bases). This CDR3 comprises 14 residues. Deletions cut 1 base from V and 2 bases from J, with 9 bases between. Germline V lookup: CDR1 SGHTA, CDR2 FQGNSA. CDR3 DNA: TGTGCCAGCAGCTTAGGGTACGGGACCTACGAGCAGTACTTC. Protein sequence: CASSLGYGTYEQYF.

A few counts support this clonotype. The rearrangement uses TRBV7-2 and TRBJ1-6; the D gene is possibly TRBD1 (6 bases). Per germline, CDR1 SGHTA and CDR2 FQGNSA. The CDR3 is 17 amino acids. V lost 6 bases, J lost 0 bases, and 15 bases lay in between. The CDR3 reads CASRRDTRFSYNSPLHF. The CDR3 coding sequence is TGTGCCAGCAGGCGGGACACCCGTTTCTCCTATAATTCACCCCTCCACTTT.

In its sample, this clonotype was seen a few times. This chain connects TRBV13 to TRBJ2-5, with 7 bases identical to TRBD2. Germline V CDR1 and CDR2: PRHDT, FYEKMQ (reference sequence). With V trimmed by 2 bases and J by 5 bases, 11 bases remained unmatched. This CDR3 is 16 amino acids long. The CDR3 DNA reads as TGTGCCAGCAGCTTATATCGGCGGGAGTTTCAGGAGACCCAGTACTTC. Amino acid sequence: CASSLYRREFQETQYF.

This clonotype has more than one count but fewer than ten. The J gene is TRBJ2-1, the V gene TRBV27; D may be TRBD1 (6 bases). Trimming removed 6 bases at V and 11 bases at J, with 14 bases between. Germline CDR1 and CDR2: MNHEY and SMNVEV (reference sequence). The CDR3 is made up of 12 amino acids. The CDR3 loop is CASSTSRGQQFF. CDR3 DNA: TGTGCCAGCAGCACATCCAGGGGCCAGCAGTTCTTC.

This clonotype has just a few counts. The CDR3: CASSLGQGFYEQYF. In DNA form, the CDR3 reads TGTGCCAGCAGCCTCGGACAGGGGTTCTACGAGCAGTACTTC. This chain uses TRBV7-2 with TRBJ2-7; 9 bases map to TRBD1. The V gene end was trimmed by 5 bases and the J gene end by 3 bases; junction bases not matched to a gene: 5. Germline CDR1 SGHTA, CDR2 FQGNSA. There are 14 residues in the CDR3.

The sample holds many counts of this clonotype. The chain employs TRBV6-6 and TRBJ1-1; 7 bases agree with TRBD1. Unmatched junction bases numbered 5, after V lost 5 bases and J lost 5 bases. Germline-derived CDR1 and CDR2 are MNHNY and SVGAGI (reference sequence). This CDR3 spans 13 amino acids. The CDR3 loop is CASSPYRGTEAFF. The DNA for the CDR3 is TGTGCCAGCAGTCCCTACAGGGGAACTGAAGCTTTCTTT.

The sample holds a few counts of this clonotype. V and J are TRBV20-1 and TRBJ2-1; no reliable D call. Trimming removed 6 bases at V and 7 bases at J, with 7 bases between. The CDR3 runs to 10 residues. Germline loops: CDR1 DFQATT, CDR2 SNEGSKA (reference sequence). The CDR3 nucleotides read TGCAGTGCGGCCCAGAATGAGCAGTTCTTC. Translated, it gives CSAAQNEQFF.

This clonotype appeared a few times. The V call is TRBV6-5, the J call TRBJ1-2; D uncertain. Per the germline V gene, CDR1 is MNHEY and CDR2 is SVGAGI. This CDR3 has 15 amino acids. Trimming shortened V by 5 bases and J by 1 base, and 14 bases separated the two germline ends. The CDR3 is CASSGPVNYNYGYTF. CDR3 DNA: TGTGCCAGCAGTGGTCCGGTAAACTATAACTATGGCTACACCTTC.

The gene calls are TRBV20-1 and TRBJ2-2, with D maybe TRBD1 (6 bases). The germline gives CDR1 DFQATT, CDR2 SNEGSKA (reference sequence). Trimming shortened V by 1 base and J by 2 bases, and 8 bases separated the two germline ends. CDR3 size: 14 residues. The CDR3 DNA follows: TGCAGTGCTAGAGTGGGACACAACACCGGGGAGCTGTTTTTT. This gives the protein CSARVGHNTGELFF.

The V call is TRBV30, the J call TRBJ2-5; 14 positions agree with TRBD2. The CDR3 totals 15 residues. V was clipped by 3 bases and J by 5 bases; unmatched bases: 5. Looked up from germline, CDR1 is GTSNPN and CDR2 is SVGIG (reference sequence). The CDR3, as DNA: TGTGCCTGGAGCCGACTAGCGGGAGGGTTGGAGACCCAGTACTTC. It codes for CAWSRLAGGLETQYF.